The clone carrying this T cell receptor (beta chain) was picked up a small number of times. Its antigen is still unknown. The CDR3 covers 14 residues. Germline V CDR1 and CDR2: MNHEY, SVGEGT. The ends were cut back, 0 bases at V and 9 bases at J, with 9 bases in the middle. This sample stems from a study of T-cell memory formation after mild COVID-19. Study-level results: CD4/CD8 balance characterized clones contracting day 15 to 85, and CD4+ skew characterized later expanders. The authors did not confirm SARS-CoV-2 specificity of second-wave clones peaking day 37. In pre-infection memory, a portion of responding clones appeared, which suggested that cross-reactive memory joined.

Constant-segment primers were used for 5'RACE, and the resulting TCR alpha and TCR beta cDNA libraries carried sample barcodes and UMIs. TCRdb recomputed calls from the 5' RACE reads with MiXCR, one row per CDR3 protein. Here the sample spans about 82,000 distinct CDR3 sequences, 9.5% to 15% being singletons. Sequenced input: PBMCs or a T cell subset sorted from them (not recorded which). The chain carries TRBV6-2 or TRBV6-3 and TRBJ1-6, with TRBD1 as a possible D gene (6 bases). The clonotype comes from a man younger than 30 who had mild COVID-19 (a few samples of this study predate the infection). Cell type and time point are not known. CDR3 sequence (DNA): TGTGCCAGCAGTTACTCGGGGGCGCCTTCACCCCTCCACTTT. The encoded protein is CASSYSGAPSPLHF.